The rows below give T cell receptor beta chains drawn from one sample of a study of patients and donors after allogeneic stem cell transplantation. TCRdb fed the RT-PCR reads into MiXCR, producing one record per CDR3 protein. This table has roughly 960,000 distinct CDR3 sequences, roughly 18% appearing once. Sample: blood, either unsorted or a sorted T cell fraction (not recorded which). Receptors originate from a human donor who was either an allogeneic HSCT recipient or a stem cell or donor lymphocyte infusion donor (not recorded which). It is not recorded whose cells these are; they may come from a transplant donor. The CDR3 runs from the conserved cysteine through the conserved F or W. A D gene is named only where the DNA matches it firmly. For some rows the clone size is stated as once, few or many, or as a class when expanded; others skip it.

>TRBD1|many|TRBJ1-4|TRBV7-2
CASSLGRTGLTNEKLFF
TGTGCCAGCAGCTTAGGAAGGACAGGTCTAACTAATGAAAAACTGTTTTTT
>.|.|TRBJ1-2|TRBV6-1
CASHLTAERLYGYTF
TGTGCCAGTCACCTGACAGCTGAGAGACTCTATGGCTACACCTTC
>TRBD2|.|TRBJ2-1|TRBV2
CATLTLAGAYNEQFF
TGTGCCACCCTAACCCTAGCGGGGGCCTACAATGAGCAGTTCTTC
>TRBD2|many|TRBJ2-1|TRBV7-8
CASNVRGTSGYNEQFF
TGTGCCAGCAACGTCCGTGGGACTAGCGGGTACAATGAGCAGTTCTTC
>.|few|TRBJ2-7|TRBV6-1
CASSEALIGYLGEQYF
TGTGCCAGCAGTGAAGCGCTTATCGGATATCTAGGGGAGCAGTACTTC
>TRBD1|.|TRBJ2-7|TRBV12-3/TRBV12-4
CASSLTGTGPYEQYF
TGTGCCAGCAGCTTAACCGGGACAGGCCCCTACGAGCAGTACTTC
>.|.|TRBJ1-5|TRBV6-1
CASRARSGALGQPQHF
TGTGCCAGCAGAGCCCGGTCAGGGGCCCTCGGTCAGCCCCAGCATTTT
>TRBD2|once|TRBJ2-7|TRBV2
CASSRTLAASYEQYF
TGTGCCAGCAGTAGGACTCTAGCGGCCTCCTACGAGCAGTACTTC
>.|few|TRBJ1-1|TRBV7-2
CASSSQGILNTEAFF
TGTGCCAGCAGCTCCCAGGGGATTCTGAACACTGAAGCTTTCTTT
>.|few|TRBJ2-1|TRBV5-1
CASSSRQGNEQFF
TGCGCCAGCAGCTCCCGGCAGGGTAATGAGCAGTTCTTC
>.|few|TRBJ2-3|TRBV4-2
CASSQVRSTGTDTQYF
TGTGCCAGCAGCCAAGTGAGGAGTACAGGCACAGATACGCAGTATTTT
>TRBD1|.|TRBJ2-7|TRBV14
CASSPGQGLNEQYF
TGTGCCAGCAGCCCGGGACAGGGCCTCAACGAGCAGTACTTC
>.|.|TRBJ2-5|TRBV29-1
CSTRQIAGETQYF
TGCAGCACCCGACAGATCGCAGGGGAGACCCAGTACTTC
>TRBD1|few|TRBJ1-1|TRBV20-1
CSARATGRVEAFF
TGCAGTGCTAGAGCGACAGGGAGGGTTGAAGCTTTCTTT
>TRBD1|.|TRBJ1-6|TRBV18
CASSPGQGARGNSPLHF
TGTGCCAGCTCACCGGGACAGGGGGCTCGCGGTAATTCACCCCTCCACTTT
>TRBD2|.|TRBJ2-2|TRBV12-3/TRBV12-4
CASTGSGRAWGTGELFF
TGTGCCAGCACCGGGAGCGGGAGGGCCTGGGGCACCGGGGAGCTGTTTTTT
>.|few|TRBJ2-7|TRBV2
CASSTGTFSYEQYF
TGTGCCAGCAGCACCGGGACCTTCTCCTACGAGCAGTACTTC
>.|few|TRBJ1-5|TRBV5-5
CASSLFEGGSNQPQHF
TGTGCCAGCAGCTTGTTCGAGGGAGGGAGCAATCAGCCCCAGCATTTT